This T cell receptor (beta chain) is from a study of OX40 agonist ivuxolimab in advanced cancers. At the level of the whole study: The costimulatory receptor OX40 (CD134) was targeted by ivuxolimab, a fully human IgG2 agonistic monoclonal antibody. Patients were allowed to have had prior anti-PD-1, anti-PD-L1 or anti-CTLA-4 therapy, and approximately 40% of the dose-escalation patients had been treated with checkpoint inhibitors. Among the approximately 50 dose-escalation patients, some 20 had hepatocellular carcinoma, 15 or so melanoma, 9 renal cell carcinoma and 9 head and neck cancer. In the dose-escalation cohort, more than 75% of patients were male, and the mean age was about 55 years, with a range of about 23 to 85. The purpose of peripheral TCRbeta sequencing was to test whether ivuxolimab changed TCR sequence diversity and led to clonal T-cell expansion. The paper covers the monotherapy dose-escalation part of the phase I ivuxolimab trial, which included N ≈ 50 patients. Intravenous ivuxolimab was administered to patients every 2 weeks at six dose levels: 0.01, 0.1, 0.3, 1.5, 3 and 10 mg/kg. Three dose-escalation patients achieved partial responses, one with hepatocellular carcinoma and two with cutaneous melanoma. Findings and caveats that apply to the study as a whole: In the 0.1-3.0 mg/kg groups, partial responders were among the patients with the lowest normalized peripheral clonal expansion, particularly in CD8+ T cells. On average, CD8+ T cells showed more expanded clones than CD4+ T cells after ivuxolimab. Low levels of normalized T-cell clonal expansion were also seen in some patients who did not respond. Antigen specificity was not determined for the clonally expanded peripheral T cells. At doses of 0.1 to 3.0 mg/kg, clonal expansion of both CD4+ and CD8+ blood T cells was observed from baseline to week 6.

V trim: 2 bases; J trim: 5 bases; unmatched bases: 5. According to the germline V gene, CDR1 reads SGHTA and CDR2 reads FQGNSA. The CDR3 sequence holds 15 residues, the cysteine and phenylalanine included. Only the CDR3 portion is preserved as DNA: 45 bases, with reading frame beginning at the first base. The trial excluded patients who had a history of autoimmune disease or who were on systemic immunosuppression. Peripheral blood for TCR sequencing was collected from all dose cohorts at baseline, on cycle 4 day 1, and on cycle 7 day 1. The samples were drawn from a first-in-human, open-label, multicenter phase I dose-escalation trial of ivuxolimab. Adults with locally advanced or metastatic head and neck squamous cell, hepatocellular, melanoma or renal cell carcinoma were enrolled in the trial. Before TCR sequencing, CD4+ and CD8+ T cells were separately sorted from peripheral blood. Genomic DNA was extracted from sorted cells for sequencing of the TCRbeta CDR3 region. The immunoSEQ Assay was used to sequence the TCRbeta CDR3 regions. This is the immuneACCESS table as TCRdb keeps it, with only in-frame sequences that have V and J called. A part of the clones is gone; compared with another copy, unresolved V genes explain less than half, and the rest is unexplained. In this sample the table shows 70,000 or so clones, 70% to 85% of which occur a single time. 0.9% to 1.4% of the sample comes from the top ten.

With regard to this clone: Its antigen target is currently unknown. Nothing much larger sits one base from this clone, and base qualities are not available.

The TCR comes from an adult with an advanced solid tumor such as melanoma, head and neck, liver or kidney cancer. Specimen: CD4+ or CD8+ T cells sorted from blood, collected in a trial of the OX40 agonist ivuxolimab. The chain links TRBV7-2 with TRBJ2-7; 11 bases in the middle match TRBD2. The nucleotide sequence is given as TGTGCCAGCAGCTTACTAGCGGGGGGTTCGGACGAGCAGTACTTC. Translation gives CASSLLAGGSDEQYF.